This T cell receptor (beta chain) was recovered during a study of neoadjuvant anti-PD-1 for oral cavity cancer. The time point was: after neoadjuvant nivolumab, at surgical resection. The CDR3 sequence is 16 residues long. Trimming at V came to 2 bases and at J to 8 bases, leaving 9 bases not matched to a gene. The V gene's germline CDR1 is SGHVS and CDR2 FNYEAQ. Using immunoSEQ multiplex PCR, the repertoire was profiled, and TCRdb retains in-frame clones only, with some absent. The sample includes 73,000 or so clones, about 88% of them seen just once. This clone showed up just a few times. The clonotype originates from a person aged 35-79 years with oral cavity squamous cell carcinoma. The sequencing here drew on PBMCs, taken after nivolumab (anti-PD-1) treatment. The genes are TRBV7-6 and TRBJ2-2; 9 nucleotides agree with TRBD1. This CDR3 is CASSLLWTGVRGELFF. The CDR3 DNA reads TGTGCCAGCAGCTTACTTTGGACAGGGGTTCGGGGGGAGCTGTTTTTT.